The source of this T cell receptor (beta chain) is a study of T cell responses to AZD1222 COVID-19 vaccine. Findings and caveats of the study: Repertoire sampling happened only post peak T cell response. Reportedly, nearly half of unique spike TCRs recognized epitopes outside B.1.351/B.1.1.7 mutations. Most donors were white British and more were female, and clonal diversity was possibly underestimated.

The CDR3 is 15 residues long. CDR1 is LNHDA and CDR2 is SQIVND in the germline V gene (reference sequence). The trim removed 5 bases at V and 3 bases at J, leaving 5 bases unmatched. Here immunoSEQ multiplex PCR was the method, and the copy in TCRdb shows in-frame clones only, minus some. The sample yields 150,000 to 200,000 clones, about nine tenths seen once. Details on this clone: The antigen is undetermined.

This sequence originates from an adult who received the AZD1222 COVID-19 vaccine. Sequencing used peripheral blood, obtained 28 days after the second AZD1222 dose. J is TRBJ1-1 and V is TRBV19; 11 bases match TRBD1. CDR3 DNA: TGTGCCAGTAGTTCACGGACAGGGGGCCACACTGAAGCTTTCTTT. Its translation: CASSSRTGGHTEAFF.